This is a list of T cell receptor beta chains from one sample in a study of brain T cells in children with intractable seizures. Generated by immunoSEQ multiplex PCR, the TCRdb table keeps only in-frame clones and is missing some. The repertoire holds about 350,000 clones, with 85% to 95% as singletons. Sequences were derived from peripheral blood, sampled about 5 months after surgery. The origin of the receptors is a boy under three years old with tuberous sclerosis and intractable seizures. Each CDR3 is given with its conserved first and last residue. Fields, in order: CDR3 protein, CDR3 DNA, clone size, D gene, V gene, J gene. A D gene is named only where the DNA matches it firmly. Clone size, where shown, is once, few, many, or a class for clones that have expanded.

CDR3aa: CASSLGINGYTF
CDR3nt: TGCGCCAGCAGCTTGGGGATCAATGGCTACACCTTC
abundance: once
d_gene: -
v_gene: TRBV5-1
j_gene: TRBJ1-2

CDR3aa: CANLNSGRVEGTDTQYF
CDR3nt: TGTGCCAACCTAAATAGCGGGAGAGTTGAGGGCACAGATACGCAGTATTTT
abundance: -
d_gene: TRBD2
v_gene: TRBV2
j_gene: TRBJ2-3

CDR3aa: CASSAFDTGELFF
CDR3nt: TGTGCCAGCAGCGCTTTCGATACCGGGGAGCTGTTTTTT
abundance: -
d_gene: -
v_gene: TRBV9
j_gene: TRBJ2-2

CDR3aa: CAWSPGYEQYF
CDR3nt: TGTGCCTGGAGTCCAGGTTACGAGCAGTACTTC
abundance: -
d_gene: -
v_gene: TRBV30
j_gene: TRBJ2-7

CDR3aa: CSVLTGTGGDEQYF
CDR3nt: TGCAGCGTACTCACCGGGACGGGAGGAGACGAGCAGTACTTC
abundance: -
d_gene: TRBD2
v_gene: TRBV29-1
j_gene: TRBJ2-7

CDR3aa: CASSVDSSNYGYTF
CDR3nt: TGTGCCAGTAGTGTAGACAGCTCTAACTATGGCTACACCTTC
abundance: -
d_gene: -
v_gene: TRBV19
j_gene: TRBJ1-2

CDR3aa: CASSIEGAGETQYF
CDR3nt: TGTGCCAGTAGTATTGAAGGGGCCGGTGAGACCCAGTACTTC
abundance: -
d_gene: -
v_gene: TRBV19
j_gene: TRBJ2-5

CDR3aa: CASRGTESNYGYTF
CDR3nt: TGCGCCAGCAGAGGGACAGAATCTAACTATGGCTACACCTTC
abundance: -
d_gene: TRBD1
v_gene: TRBV10-2
j_gene: TRBJ1-2

CDR3aa: CASSSGTDTQYF
CDR3nt: TGTGCCAGCAGCTCCGGCACAGATACGCAGTATTTT
abundance: -
d_gene: -
v_gene: TRBV5-6
j_gene: TRBJ2-3

CDR3aa: CASSTHGAGLADNEQFF
CDR3nt: TGTGCCAGCAGCACTCACGGGGCGGGACTAGCGGACAATGAGCAGTTCTTC
abundance: -
d_gene: TRBD2
v_gene: TRBV6-2/TRBV6-3
j_gene: TRBJ2-1

CDR3aa: CASSSNGGREFHNEQFF
CDR3nt: TGTGCCAGCAGCTCCAATGGGGGCAGGGAATTCCACAATGAGCAGTTCTTC
abundance: -
d_gene: -
v_gene: TRBV7-6
j_gene: TRBJ2-1

CDR3aa: CASSYSINQPQHF
CDR3nt: TGTGCCAGCAGTTATAGTATCAATCAGCCCCAGCATTTT
abundance: -
d_gene: -
v_gene: TRBV27
j_gene: TRBJ1-5

CDR3aa: CASSFSREGKAFF
CDR3nt: TGTGCCAGCAGCTTTAGCAGGGAGGGTAAAGCTTTCTTT
abundance: few
d_gene: -
v_gene: TRBV7-6
j_gene: TRBJ1-1

CDR3aa: CASSSIAGGLYNEQFF
CDR3nt: TGTGCCAGCAGCTCTATAGCGGGGGGTTTATACAATGAGCAGTTCTTC
abundance: -
d_gene: TRBD2
v_gene: TRBV5-5
j_gene: TRBJ2-1

CDR3aa: CASKGSRGAGRWGGTQYF
CDR3nt: TGTGCCAGCAAAGGGTCCAGGGGAGCGGGCAGATGGGGAGGGACCCAGTACTTC
abundance: -
d_gene: -
v_gene: TRBV7-2
j_gene: TRBJ2-5

CDR3aa: CASSTSLGDNEQFF
CDR3nt: TGTGCCAGCAGCACCAGCCTCGGGGACAATGAGCAGTTCTTC
abundance: -
d_gene: -
v_gene: TRBV5-6
j_gene: TRBJ2-1

CDR3aa: CASNLQGLDGYTF
CDR3nt: TGTGCCAGCAACTTACAGGGATTGGATGGCTACACCTTC
abundance: -
d_gene: -
v_gene: TRBV7-2
j_gene: TRBJ1-2